The 17 T cell receptor beta chains presented below share a single source sample, sequenced in a study of Ad26.COV2.S vaccination and SARS-CoV-2 variants. Treatment reported: over 15 received Ad26.COV2.S at low or high dose, single or two shots; about 5 received placebo; per-sample allocation not given. Sampling was performed 63 days after the first vaccine or placebo injection. Produced via immunoSEQ multiplex PCR; TCRdb's table is partial and in-frame only. The sample records about 420,000 clones, over 75% being singletons. Sequenced material: peripheral blood, taken in a trial of Ad26.COV2.S vaccine versus placebo. All receptors come from a person between 18 and 60 years old who received the Ad26.COV2.S COVID-19 vaccine or a placebo.

The V and J genes are TRBV30 and TRBJ1-1, with D tentatively TRBD1 (5 bases). Germline V CDR1 and CDR2: GTSNPN, SVGIG (reference sequence). The CDR3 spans 14 residues. The CDR3 bases are TGTAAGTGCTTTTGGGGCAGCGAGAACACTGAAGCTTTCTTT. Translation gives CKCFWGSENTEAFF.

J is TRBJ2-7 and V is TRBV10-3; D is possibly TRBD1 (6 bases). Trimming left V 0 bases short and J 1 base short, with 7 bases between. This CDR3 is built from 14 residues. The germline CDR1 and CDR2 sequences are ENHRY and SYGVKD. The CDR3 region has the DNA TGTGCCATCAGTGAGTCCGGACAGTCCTACGAGCAGTACTTC. Protein: CAISESGQSYEQYF.

This chain connects TRBV7-8 to TRBJ2-7, with D maybe TRBD1 (7 bases). The CDR3 runs 16 residues. The V gene lost 1 base and the J gene lost 2 bases, with 15 bases spanning the gap. The V gene's germline CDR1 is SGHVS and CDR2 FQNEAQ. CDR3: CASSLVGRGAPYEQYF. Written as DNA, the CDR3 is TGTGCCAGCAGCTTAGTAGGCAGGGGGGCTCCCTACGAGCAGTACTTC.

CDR3 in amino acids: CASSNVRMTQGADTQYF. CDR3 nucleotide sequence: TGTGCCAGCAGTAACGTGCGAATGACCCAGGGGGCAGATACGCAGTATTTT. This chain connects TRBV2 to TRBJ2-3; 7 nucleotides line up with TRBD1. V lost 5 bases, J lost 4 bases, and 15 bases stayed unmatched. This CDR3 comprises 17 residues. The germline gives CDR1 SNHLY, CDR2 FYNNEI.

This chain uses TRBV2 with TRBJ2-3; a weak D match, TRBD2 (6 bases). The CDR3 length is 14 residues. Germline V gene lookup returns CDR1 SNHLY and CDR2 FYNNEI. Trimming left V 11 bases short and J 1 base short, with 16 bases between. The CDR3 DNA reads TGTGCCGGTAAAGGAGGGACTGGCACAGATACGCAGTATTTT. This gives the protein CAGKGGTGTDTQYF.

The sample holds one count of this clone. The genes are TRBV28 and TRBJ2-1; perhaps TRBD2 as D (7 bases). CDR1 and CDR2 from the germline V gene are MDHEN and SYDVKM. V gave up 8 bases and J gave up 3 bases, with 14 bases separating them. CDR3 length: 14 amino acids. The CDR3 DNA follows: TGTGCCAGCGGGGGGGCGCAGAACTACAATGAGCAGTTCTTC. Residues: CASGGAQNYNEQFF.

The chain combines TRBV5-4 with TRBJ1-1; a possible D gene is TRBD1 (6 bases). Trimming left V 2 bases short and J 2 bases short, with 7 bases between. CDR1 is SGHNT and CDR2 is YYREEE in the germline V gene (reference sequence). The CDR3 is 13 amino acids. DNA of the CDR3: TGTGCCAGCAGCTTACAGGGAAACACTGAAGCTTTCTTT. Translated, it gives CASSLQGNTEAFF.

The chain couples TRBV7-2 to TRBJ2-2; 8 bases align to TRBD1. The CDR3 totals 18 residues. V was clipped by 4 bases and J by 0 bases; unmatched bases: 10. Germline CDR1 is SGHTA and CDR2 is FQGNSA. CDR3 amino acids: CASSSHPQTGANTGELFF. The CDR3 DNA is TGTGCCAGCAGCTCACACCCGCAGACAGGGGCGAACACCGGGGAGCTGTTTTTT.

The rearrangement joins TRBV2 to TRBJ2-1; 10 bases align to TRBD2. The CDR3 is made up of 13 amino acids. CDR1 SNHLY and CDR2 FYNNEI come from the germline V gene. J was trimmed by 12 bases and V by 5 bases; bases with no gene match: 7. CDR3 DNA sequence: TGTGCCAGCAGTTTTGACGTAGCGGGGGGGCAGTTCTTC. This sequence encodes CASSFDVAGGQFF.

The chain combines TRBV7-2 with TRBJ2-2, with D hard to call. This CDR3 spans 15 amino acids. Deletions cut 2 bases from V and 5 bases from J, with 12 bases between. The germline V gene has CDR1 SGHTA and CDR2 FQGNSA. Here the CDR3 DNA reads TGTGCCAGCAGCTTATGGACGAAAGTTACCGGGGAGCTGTTTTTT. Protein product: CASSLWTKVTGELFF.

The rearrangement links TRBV12-3 or TRBV12-4 to TRBJ2-7; TRBD1 matches at 8 bases. CDR3 size: 13 residues. V was clipped by 6 bases and J by 3 bases; unmatched bases: 4. The CDR3 protein is CASRKQGDYEQYF. The CDR3 DNA sequence: TGTGCCAGCAGGAAACAGGGGGACTACGAGCAGTACTTC.

The genes are TRBV12-3 or TRBV12-4 and TRBJ1-1, with D uncertain. CDR3 length equals 12 residues. V lost 4 bases and J 3 bases, leaving 6 bases between the germline ends. CDR3 sequence reads: CASSWRDTEAFF. The CDR3 DNA follows: TGTGCCAGCAGTTGGCGGGACACTGAAGCTTTCTTT.

The DNA for the CDR3 is TGTGCCAGCAGTTTATTCGCCCGACCTCCTGGGGATTCACCCCTCCACTTT. Its translation is CASSLFARPPGDSPLHF. The chain employs TRBV27 and TRBJ1-6; D is unclear. Germline values: CDR1 MNHEY, CDR2 SMNVEV (reference sequence). The CDR3 is 17 residues long. The ends were cut back, 1 base at V and 8 bases at J, with 18 bases in the middle.

This clone appeared once. The V call is TRBV5-4, the J call TRBJ2-2; perhaps TRBD1 as D (5 bases). CDR1 and CDR2 from the germline V gene are SGHNT and YYREEE (reference sequence). The CDR3 extends over 15 amino acids. The V end was cut by 0 bases, the J end by 5 bases, with 11 bases between. The CDR3 is CASSLDPGMTGELFF. The CDR3 nucleotides read TGTGCCAGCAGCTTGGATCCAGGGATGACCGGGGAGCTGTTTTTT.

The chain couples TRBV9 to TRBJ1-2, with no clear D. The V gene's germline CDR1 is SGDLS and CDR2 YYNGEE. The CDR3 covers 16 residues. Trimming took off 4 bases at V and 2 bases at J, with 18 bases between the two ends. DNA of the CDR3: TGTGCCAGCAGCCCCCGTGAAAGGGCAACGAACTATGGCTACACCTTC. This sequence encodes CASSPRERATNYGYTF.

This chain joins TRBV28 and TRBJ1-1; 7 bases align to TRBD1. With 7 bases clipped from V and 1 base from J, the junction kept 12 bases outside the gene matches. Germline CDR1 MDHEN, CDR2 SYDVKM. The CDR3 is 16 amino acids. Written as DNA, the CDR3 is TGTGCCAGCAACATTGGAGGGGGCAGAGGGAACACTGAAGCTTTCTTT. Translated: CASNIGGGRGNTEAFF.

The chain joins TRBV6-6 to TRBJ1-2; D is possibly TRBD1 (6 bases). This CDR3 has 16 residues. V was clipped by 6 bases and J by 8 bases, with 25 bases between them. In germline, CDR1 is MNHNY, CDR2 SVGAGI (reference sequence). The CDR3 DNA sequence: TGTGCCAGCAGCCATTCGGGGGAGGGGGGCGCCGAGGGCTACACCTTC. Encoded protein: CASSHSGEGGAEGYTF.